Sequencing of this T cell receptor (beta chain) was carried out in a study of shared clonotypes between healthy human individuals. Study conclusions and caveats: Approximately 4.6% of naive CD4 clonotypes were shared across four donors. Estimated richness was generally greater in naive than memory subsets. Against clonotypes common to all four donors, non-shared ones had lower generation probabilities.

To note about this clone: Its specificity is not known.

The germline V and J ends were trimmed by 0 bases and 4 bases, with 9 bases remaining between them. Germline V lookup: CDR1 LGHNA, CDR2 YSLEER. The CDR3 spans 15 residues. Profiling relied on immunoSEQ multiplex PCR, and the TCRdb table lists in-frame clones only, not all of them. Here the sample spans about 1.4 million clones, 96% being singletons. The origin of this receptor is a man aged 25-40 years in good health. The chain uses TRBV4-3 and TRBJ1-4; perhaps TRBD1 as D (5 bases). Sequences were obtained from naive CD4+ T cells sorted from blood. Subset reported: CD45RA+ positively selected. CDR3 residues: CASSQEYRSNEKLFF. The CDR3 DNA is TGCGCCAGCAGCCAAGAATACAGGAGTAATGAAAAACTGTTTTTT.